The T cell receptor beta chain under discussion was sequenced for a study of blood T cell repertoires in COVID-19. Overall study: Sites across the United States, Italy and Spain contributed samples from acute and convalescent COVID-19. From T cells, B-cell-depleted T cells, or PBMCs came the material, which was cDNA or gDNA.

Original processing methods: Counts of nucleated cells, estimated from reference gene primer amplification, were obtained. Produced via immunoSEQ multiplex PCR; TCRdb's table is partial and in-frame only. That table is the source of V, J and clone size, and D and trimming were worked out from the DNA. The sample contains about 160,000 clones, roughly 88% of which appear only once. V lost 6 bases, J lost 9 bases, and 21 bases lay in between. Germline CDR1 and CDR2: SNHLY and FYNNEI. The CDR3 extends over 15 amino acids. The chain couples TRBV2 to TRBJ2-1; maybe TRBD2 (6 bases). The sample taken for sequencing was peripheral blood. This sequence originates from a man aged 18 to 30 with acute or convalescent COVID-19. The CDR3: CASRLRLGPDLEQFF. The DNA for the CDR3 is TGTGCCAGCAGACTTAGACTAGGCCCCGACCTTGAGCAGTTCTTC.